The 8 T cell receptor beta chains in this list originate from one sample, sequenced in a study of CD8 T cells in ankylosing spondylitis. TCRdb reanalysed the 5' RACE reads using MiXCR and keeps one entry per CDR3 protein. The data show approximately 300,000 distinct CDR3 sequences, with about 19% seen just once and 7.8% held by the top ten. The sequenced sample was blood, either unsorted or a sorted T cell fraction (not recorded which). The receptors shown here come from a male donor with ankylosing spondylitis or in good health (not recorded which).

This clonotype was observed a few times. The chain couples TRBV5-1 to TRBJ1-2, with unresolved D. V lost 0 bases and J 5 bases, leaving 2 bases between the germline ends. In germline, CDR1 is SGHRS, CDR2 YFSETQ. CDR3 length: 11 residues. The CDR3 sequence: CASSLEYGYTF. CDR3 nucleotides: TGCGCCAGCAGCTTGGAGTATGGCTACACCTTC.

V and J are TRBV7-8 and TRBJ2-3; tentatively, D is TRBD1 (5 bases). Trimming took 0 bases from V and 1 from J, leaving 8 bases between them. The CDR3 has 15 amino acids. Per the germline V gene, CDR1 is SGHVS and CDR2 is FQNEAQ. This CDR3 reads CASSLAVGGTDTQYF. Here the CDR3 DNA reads TGTGCCAGCAGCTTAGCGGTAGGGGGCACAGATACGCAGTATTTT.

This clonotype appeared a few times. Here the CDR3 reads CSADRDSENQPQHF. The CDR3, as DNA: TGCAGTGCTGATCGGGACAGTGAAAATCAGCCCCAGCATTTT. The chain uses TRBV20-1 and TRBJ1-5; 7 nucleotides align to TRBD1. The CDR3 runs 14 residues. The germline V gene has CDR1 DFQATT and CDR2 SNEGSKA (reference sequence). V dropped 5 bases and J dropped 4; count of bases not matched to a gene: 8.

This clonotype was detected once. The chain combines TRBV2 with TRBJ2-7; D remains unclear. The length of the CDR3 is 16 residues. The germline CDR1 and CDR2 sequences are SNHLY and FYNNEI. V shed 5 bases and J shed 0 bases, with 17 bases lying between them. CDR3 sequence: CASSRYTVMSSYEQYV. The CDR3 DNA is TGTGCCAGCAGTCGATATACAGTAATGAGCTCCTACGAGCAGTACGTC.

This clonotype was seen a handful of times. This chain links TRBV28 with TRBJ1-2; 11 bases are a match to TRBD1. V dropped 7 bases and J dropped 4; count of bases not matched to a gene: 8. The germline V gene encodes CDR1 MDHEN and CDR2 SYDVKM. The CDR3 runs to 15 residues. The CDR3, as DNA: TGTGCCAGCAATACCGCCGGGACAGGGGGCTATGGCTACACCTTC. Translating gives CASNTAGTGGYGYTF.

Many counts were recorded for this clonotype. The rearrangement links TRBV5-1 to TRBJ2-1; D gene unclear. The germline V gene has CDR1 SGHRS and CDR2 YFSETQ. This CDR3 region has 11 residues. Deletions cut 1 base from V and 9 bases from J, with 5 bases between. The CDR3 protein is CASSLSGEQFF. The CDR3 DNA sequence: TGCGCCAGCAGCTTGAGTGGTGAGCAGTTCTTC.

The sample holds a few counts of this clonotype. The chain has TRBV5-1 and TRBJ2-6; no reliable D call. V was trimmed by 5 bases and J by 0 bases, leaving 12 bases between them. CDR1 is SGHRS and CDR2 is YFSETQ in the germline V gene. The CDR3 has 16 amino acids. CDR3 bases: TGCGCCAGCAGTCTTCTACTGGACTCTGGGGCCAACGTCCTGACTTTC. Residues: CASSLLLDSGANVLTF.

The V call is TRBV5-1, the J call TRBJ2-1, with a weak D call TRBD2 (6 bases). CDR1 SGHRS and CDR2 YFSETQ come from the germline V gene. V lost 2 bases, J lost 8 bases, and 14 bases lay in between. The CDR3 loop spans 14 amino acids. CDR3 amino acids: CASSLGGDWYEQFF. The CDR3 DNA sequence: TGCGCCAGCAGCTTAGGCGGGGATTGGTATGAGCAGTTCTTC.